Shown below are 16 T cell receptor beta chains from a single sample sequenced in a study of OX40 agonist ivuxolimab in advanced cancers. TCRdb keeps only in-frame clones here, not all; method: immunoSEQ multiplex PCR. This table holds around 56,000 clones, roughly 77% found once. Sequenced here: CD4+ or CD8+ T cells sorted from blood, sampled in a trial of the OX40 agonist ivuxolimab. The receptors were sampled from an adult with an advanced solid tumor such as melanoma, head and neck, liver or kidney cancer.

V gene TRBV11-1 combines with J gene TRBJ2-3, with D possibly matching TRBD1 (6 bases). CDR1 and CDR2 (germline): SGHAT, FQDESV (reference sequence). V was trimmed by 4 bases and J by 0 bases, leaving 8 bases between them. The CDR3 runs 14 residues. CDR3 region: CASSSQGSTDTQYF. CDR3 bases: TGTGCCAGCAGCTCGCAGGGGAGCACAGATACGCAGTATTTT.

The chain carries TRBV7-6 and TRBJ2-1; D gene ambiguous. Between the trimmed V and J ends, which lost 1 base and 9 bases, there was a span of 13 bases. CDR1 is SGHVS, CDR2 FNYEAQ, per germline. The CDR3 spans 14 residues. The CDR3 sequence: CASSLGAGDGEQFF. The CDR3 DNA reads as TGTGCCAGCAGCTTAGGGGCAGGTGACGGTGAGCAGTTCTTC.

V and J are TRBV7-3 and TRBJ2-1; 9 bases map to TRBD2. J was trimmed by 9 bases and V by 2 bases; bases with no gene match: 8. The germline V gene encodes CDR1 SGHTA and CDR2 FQGTGA. The CDR3 loop spans 15 amino acids. The CDR3 DNA follows: TGTGCCAGCAGCTTAGGCGGGAGGGCCCAAGGTGAGCAGTTCTTC. This encodes CASSLGGRAQGEQFF.

The chain carries TRBV5-1 and TRBJ2-1; TRBD1 matches 7 bases. This CDR3 region has 14 residues. Germline CDR1 is SGHRS and CDR2 is YFSETQ. The junction had 4 bases not matched to a gene; V was cut back by 2 bases and J by 5 bases. CDR3 protein: CASSLQGSHNEQFF. The CDR3 DNA reads TGCGCCAGCAGCTTACAGGGGTCCCACAATGAGCAGTTCTTC.

The chain links TRBV7-2 to TRBJ2-2; 7 bases are a match to TRBD2. The CDR3 sequence is 15 residues long. Trimming removed 1 base from V and 5 bases from J; junction bases left unmatched: 4. The V gene's germline CDR1 is SGHTA and CDR2 FQGNSA. The CDR3 DNA sequence: TGTGCCAGCAGCTTAGACGGGGGGATAACCGGGGAGCTGTTTTTT. It yields the protein CASSLDGGITGELFF. Looking up the rest from reference TRBV7-2 and TRBJ2-2 gives the full variable domain: GAGVSQSPSNKVTEKGKDVELRCDPISGHTALYWYRQSLGQGLEFLIYFQGNSAPDKSGLPSDRFSAERTGGSVSTLTIQRTQQEDSAVYLCASSLDGGITGELFFGEGSRLTVL.

This chain connects TRBV28 to TRBJ1-2; 7 positions agree with TRBD1. The CDR3 sequence is 13 residues long. V was clipped by 4 bases and J by 2 bases; unmatched bases: 1. Germline-derived CDR1 and CDR2 are MDHEN and SYDVKM. The CDR3 is CASSSQGNYGYTF. The CDR3 DNA sequence: TGTGCCAGCAGTTCACAGGGGAACTATGGCTACACCTTC.

The chain has TRBV4-2 and TRBJ2-7; TRBD2 matches 11 bases. Germline loops: CDR1 LGHNA, CDR2 YNFKEQ. The length of the CDR3 is 15 residues. J lost 4 bases, V lost 6 bases, and 8 bases had no gene match. The CDR3 region is CASSPRLAGSYEQYF. CDR3 sequence (DNA): TGTGCCAGCAGTCCCCGACTAGCGGGATCGTACGAGCAGTACTTC.

The J gene is TRBJ2-3, the V gene TRBV15, with TRBD2 matching over 12 bases. This CDR3 comprises 16 residues. Germline CDR1 and CDR2: LNHNV and YYDKDF (reference sequence). The V and J ends lost 4 bases and 0 bases, in that order; junction bases with no gene match: 2. CDR3 amino acids: CATSIGLAGSTDTQYF. CDR3 nucleotides: TGTGCCACCAGCATAGGACTAGCGGGAAGCACAGATACGCAGTATTTT.

This chain uses TRBV5-1 with TRBJ1-1; the match to TRBD1 covers 9 bases. This CDR3 has 18 amino acids. The V gene end was trimmed by 0 bases and the J gene end by 5 bases; junction bases not matched to a gene: 14. Germline CDR1 SGHRS, CDR2 YFSETQ. CDR3 region: CASSLGSLGTGGRTEAFF. The CDR3 nucleotides are TGCGCCAGCAGCTTGGGATCCTTGGGAACAGGGGGCAGGACTGAAGCTTTCTTT.

The chain links TRBV6-1 to TRBJ1-3, with D tentatively TRBD1 (6 bases). This CDR3 has 15 residues. Trimming removed 7 bases from V and 4 bases from J, with 17 bases in between. The germline V gene has CDR1 MNHNS and CDR2 SASEGT. CDR3 DNA sequence: TGTGCCAGCAAGTTCCAGGGGAGTTCCGGAAACACCATATATTTT. Translation gives CASKFQGSSGNTIYF.

The chain links TRBV14 to TRBJ1-2; tentatively, D is TRBD1 (6 bases). The CDR3 has 16 amino acids. Germline lookup yields CDR1 SGHDN and CDR2 FVKESK. V lost 4 bases and J lost 3, with 18 bases in between. Written as DNA, the CDR3 is TGTGCCAGCAGCCCGGTCCGGGACACGGACTACTATGGCTACACCTTC. Its translation: CASSPVRDTDYYGYTF.

The gene calls are TRBV19 and TRBJ1-2, with no clear D. The germline V and J ends were trimmed by 7 bases and 5 bases, with 14 bases remaining between them. The CDR3 length is 13 residues. From germline, CDR1 is LNHDA and CDR2 SQIVND (reference sequence). CDR3 sequence: CASTSGVPYGYTF. In nucleotides, the CDR3 is TGTGCCAGTACCTCTGGGGTGCCGTATGGCTACACCTTC.

This chain joins TRBV30 and TRBJ1-6; 11 nucleotides line up with TRBD1. The CDR3 length is 13 residues. Trimming at V came to 4 bases and at J to 10 bases, leaving 3 bases not matched to a gene. Germline CDR1 reads GTSNPN; CDR2 reads SVGIG (reference sequence). Written as DNA, the CDR3 is TGTGCCTGGACCGGGACAGGGGGATCACCCCTCCACTTT. Translation gives CAWTGTGGSPLHF. The full variable domain, with the rest looked up from reference TRBV30 and TRBJ1-6, is SQTIHQWPATLVQPVGSPLSLECTVEGTSNPNLYWYRQAAGRGLQLLFYSVGIGQISSEVPQNLSASRPQDRQFILSSKKLLLSDSGFYLCAWTGTGGSPLHFGNGTRLTVT.

This clone has just one count. This chain uses TRBV6-1 with TRBJ2-7; TRBD1 matches at 7 bases. J lost 6 bases, V lost 6 bases, and 11 bases had no gene match. There are 14 residues in the CDR3. CDR1 is MNHNS, CDR2 SASEGT, per germline. The CDR3 coding sequence is TGTGCCAGCAGCCGTGACAGGGATGGTTCCGAGCAGTACTTC. Protein: CASSRDRDGSEQYF.

The gene calls are TRBV19 and TRBJ1-6; D ambiguous. Germline V gene lookup returns CDR1 LNHDA and CDR2 SQIVND (reference sequence). The V gene lost 4 bases and the J gene lost 6 bases, with 4 bases spanning the gap. This CDR3 region has 12 residues. CDR3: CASSTANSPLHF. The DNA for the CDR3 is TGTGCCAGTAGTACCGCTAATTCACCCCTCCACTTT.

The CDR3 nucleotides are TGTGCCAGCAGTTCCCCCGGACAGGGGTCTGACGAGCAGTACTTC. It is translated as CASSSPGQGSDEQYF. V usage is TRBV28 and J usage is TRBJ2-7; 9 positions match TRBD1. The trim removed 4 bases at V and 5 bases at J, leaving 9 bases unmatched. The CDR3 runs 15 residues. Germline-derived CDR1 and CDR2 are MDHEN and SYDVKM.